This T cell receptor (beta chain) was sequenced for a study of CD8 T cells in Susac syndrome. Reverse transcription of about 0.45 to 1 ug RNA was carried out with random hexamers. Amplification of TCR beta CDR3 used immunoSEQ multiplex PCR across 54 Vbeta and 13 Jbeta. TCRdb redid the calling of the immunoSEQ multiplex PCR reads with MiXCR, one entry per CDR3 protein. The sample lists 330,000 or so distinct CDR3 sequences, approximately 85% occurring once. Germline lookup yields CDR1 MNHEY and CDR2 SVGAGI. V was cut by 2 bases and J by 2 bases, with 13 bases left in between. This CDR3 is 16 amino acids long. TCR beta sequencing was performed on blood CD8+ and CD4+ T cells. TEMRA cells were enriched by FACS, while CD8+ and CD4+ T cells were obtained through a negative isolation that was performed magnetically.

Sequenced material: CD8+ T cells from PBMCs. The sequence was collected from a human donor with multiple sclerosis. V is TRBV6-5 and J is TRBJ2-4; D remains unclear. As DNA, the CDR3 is TGTGCCAGCAGTTACCCGAACCCGCCGACCAAAAACATTCAGTACTTC. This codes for CASSYPNPPTKNIQYF.